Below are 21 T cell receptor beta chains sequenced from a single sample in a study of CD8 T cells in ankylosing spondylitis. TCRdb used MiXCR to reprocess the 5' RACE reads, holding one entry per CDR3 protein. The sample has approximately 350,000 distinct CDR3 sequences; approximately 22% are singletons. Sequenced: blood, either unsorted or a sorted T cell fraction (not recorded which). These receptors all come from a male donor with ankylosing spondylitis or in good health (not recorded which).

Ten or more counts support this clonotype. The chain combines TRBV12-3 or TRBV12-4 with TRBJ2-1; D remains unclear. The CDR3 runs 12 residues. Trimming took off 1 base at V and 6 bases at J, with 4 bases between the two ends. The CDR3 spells CASSLGVNEQFF. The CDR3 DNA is TGTGCCAGCAGTTTAGGAGTCAATGAGCAGTTCTTC.

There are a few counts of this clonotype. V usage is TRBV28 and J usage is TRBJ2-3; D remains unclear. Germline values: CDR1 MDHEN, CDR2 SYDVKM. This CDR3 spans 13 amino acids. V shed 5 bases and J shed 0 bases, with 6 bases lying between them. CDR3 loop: CASSGFSTDTQYF. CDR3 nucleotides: TGTGCCAGCAGTGGGTTCAGCACAGATACGCAGTATTTT.

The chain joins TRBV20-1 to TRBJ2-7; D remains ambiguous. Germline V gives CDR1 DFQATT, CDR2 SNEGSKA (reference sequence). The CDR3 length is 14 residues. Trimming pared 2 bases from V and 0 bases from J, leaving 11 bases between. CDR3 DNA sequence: TGCAGTGCTAGACTATTAGAGAGCTCCTACGAGCAGTACTTC. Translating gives CSARLLESSYEQYF.

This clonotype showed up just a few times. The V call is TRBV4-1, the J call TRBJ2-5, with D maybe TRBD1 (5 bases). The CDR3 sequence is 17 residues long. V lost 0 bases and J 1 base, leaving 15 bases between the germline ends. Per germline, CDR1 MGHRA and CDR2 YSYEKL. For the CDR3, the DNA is TGCGCCAGCAGCCAAGAAGTGGGATTGGGGCTCCAAGAGACCCAGTACTTC. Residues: CASSQEVGLGLQETQYF.

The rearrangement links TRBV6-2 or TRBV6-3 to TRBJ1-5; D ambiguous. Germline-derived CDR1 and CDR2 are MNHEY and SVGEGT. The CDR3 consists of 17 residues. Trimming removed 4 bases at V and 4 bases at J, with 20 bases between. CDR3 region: CASSSSRDEEENQPQHF. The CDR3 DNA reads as TGTGCCAGCAGTTCCTCAAGGGATGAGGAGGAAAATCAGCCCCAGCATTTT.

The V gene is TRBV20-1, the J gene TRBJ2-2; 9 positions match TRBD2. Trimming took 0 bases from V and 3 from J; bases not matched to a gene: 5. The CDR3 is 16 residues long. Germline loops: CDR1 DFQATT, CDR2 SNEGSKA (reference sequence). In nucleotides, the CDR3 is TGCAGTGCTAGAGAACTTCTAGCGGGGTACACCGGGGAGCTGTTTTTT. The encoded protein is CSARELLAGYTGELFF.

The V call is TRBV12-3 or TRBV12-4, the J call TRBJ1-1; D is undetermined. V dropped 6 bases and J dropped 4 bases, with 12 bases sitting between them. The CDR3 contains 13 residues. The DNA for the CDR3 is TGTGCCAGCAGCCGGAGTGTGGGCACTGAAGCTTTCTTT. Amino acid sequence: CASSRSVGTEAFF.

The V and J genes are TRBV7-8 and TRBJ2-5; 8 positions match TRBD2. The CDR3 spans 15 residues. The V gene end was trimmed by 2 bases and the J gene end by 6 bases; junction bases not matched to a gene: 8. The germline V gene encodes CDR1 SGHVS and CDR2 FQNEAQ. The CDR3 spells CASSLIRGGWQTQYF. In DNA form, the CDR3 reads TGTGCCAGCAGCTTAATACGGGGGGGCTGGCAGACCCAGTACTTC. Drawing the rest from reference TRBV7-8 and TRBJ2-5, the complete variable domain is GAGVSQSPRYKVAKRGQDVALRCDPISGHVSLFWYQQALGQGPEFLTYFQNEAQLDKSGLPSDRFFAERPEGSVSTLKIQRTQQEDSAVYLCASSLIRGGWQTQYFGPGTRLLVL.

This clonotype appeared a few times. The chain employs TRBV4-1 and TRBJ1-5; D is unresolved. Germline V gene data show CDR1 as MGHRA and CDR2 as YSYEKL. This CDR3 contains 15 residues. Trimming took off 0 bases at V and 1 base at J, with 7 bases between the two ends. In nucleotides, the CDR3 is TGCGCCAGCAGCCAAGACGGGGAGAGCAATCAGCCCCAGCATTTT. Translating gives CASSQDGESNQPQHF.

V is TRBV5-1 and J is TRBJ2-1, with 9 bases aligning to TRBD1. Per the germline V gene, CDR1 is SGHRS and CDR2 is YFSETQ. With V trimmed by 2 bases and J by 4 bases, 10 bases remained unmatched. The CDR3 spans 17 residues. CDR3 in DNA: TGCGCCAGCAGCTTTACAACCGGGACAGGGACTTACAATGAGCAGTTCTTC. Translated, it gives CASSFTTGTGTYNEQFF.

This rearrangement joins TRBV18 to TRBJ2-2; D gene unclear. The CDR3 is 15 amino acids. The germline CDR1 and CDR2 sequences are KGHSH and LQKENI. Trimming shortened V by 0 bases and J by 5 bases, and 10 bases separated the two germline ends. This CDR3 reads CASSPPDQVTGELFF. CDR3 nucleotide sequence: TGTGCCAGCTCACCACCAGACCAAGTGACCGGGGAGCTGTTTTTT.

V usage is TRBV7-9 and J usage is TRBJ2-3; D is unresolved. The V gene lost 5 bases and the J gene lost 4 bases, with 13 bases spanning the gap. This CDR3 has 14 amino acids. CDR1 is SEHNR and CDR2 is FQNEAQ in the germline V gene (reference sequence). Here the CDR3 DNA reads TGTGCCAGCAGCGCCGGTTTGGGCCCAGATACGCAGTATTTT. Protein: CASSAGLGPDTQYF.

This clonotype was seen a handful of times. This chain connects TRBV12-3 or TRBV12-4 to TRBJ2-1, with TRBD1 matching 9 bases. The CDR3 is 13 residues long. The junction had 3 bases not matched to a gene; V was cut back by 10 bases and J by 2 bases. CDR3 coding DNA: TGTGCCATCACAGGGGGCACCTACAATGAGCAGTTCTTC. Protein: CAITGGTYNEQFF.

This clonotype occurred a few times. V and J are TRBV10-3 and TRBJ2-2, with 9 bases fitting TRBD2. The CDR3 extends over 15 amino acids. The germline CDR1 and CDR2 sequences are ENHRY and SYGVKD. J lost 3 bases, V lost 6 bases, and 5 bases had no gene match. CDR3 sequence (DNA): TGTGCCATCAGCGGCGGGGGGGCCGACACCGGGGAGCTGTTTTTT. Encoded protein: CAISGGGADTGELFF.

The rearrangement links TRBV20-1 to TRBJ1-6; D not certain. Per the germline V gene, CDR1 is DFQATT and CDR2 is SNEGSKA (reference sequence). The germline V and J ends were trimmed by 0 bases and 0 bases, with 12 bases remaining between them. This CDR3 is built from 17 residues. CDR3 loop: CSARDSRVASYNSPLHF. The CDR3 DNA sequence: TGCAGTGCTAGAGATTCACGGGTGGCCTCCTATAATTCACCCCTCCACTTT.

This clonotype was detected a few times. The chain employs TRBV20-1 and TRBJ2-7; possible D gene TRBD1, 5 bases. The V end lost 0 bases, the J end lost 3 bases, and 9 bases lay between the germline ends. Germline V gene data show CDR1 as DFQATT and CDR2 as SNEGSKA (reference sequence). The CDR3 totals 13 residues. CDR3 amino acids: CSARDVTDYEQYF. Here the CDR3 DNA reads TGCAGTGCTAGAGATGTGACAGACTACGAGCAGTACTTC.

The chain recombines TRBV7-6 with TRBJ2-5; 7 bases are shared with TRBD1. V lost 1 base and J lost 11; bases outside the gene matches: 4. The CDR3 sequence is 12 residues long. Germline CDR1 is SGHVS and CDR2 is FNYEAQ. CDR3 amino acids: CASSLGDRVQYF. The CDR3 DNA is TGTGCCAGCAGCTTAGGTGACAGGGTGCAGTACTTC.

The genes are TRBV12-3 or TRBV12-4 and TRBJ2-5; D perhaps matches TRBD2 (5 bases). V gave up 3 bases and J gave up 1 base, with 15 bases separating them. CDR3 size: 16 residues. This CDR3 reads CASSLAGGGPQETQYF. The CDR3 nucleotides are TGTGCCAGCAGTTTGGCAGGCGGAGGCCCCCAAGAGACCCAGTACTTC.

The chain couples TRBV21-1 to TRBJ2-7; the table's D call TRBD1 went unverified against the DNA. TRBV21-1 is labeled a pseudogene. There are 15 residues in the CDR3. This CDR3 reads CASSFPGPRAYEQYF. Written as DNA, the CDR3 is TGTGCCAGCAGTTTCCCGGGACCCCGCGCTTACGAGCAGTACTTC.

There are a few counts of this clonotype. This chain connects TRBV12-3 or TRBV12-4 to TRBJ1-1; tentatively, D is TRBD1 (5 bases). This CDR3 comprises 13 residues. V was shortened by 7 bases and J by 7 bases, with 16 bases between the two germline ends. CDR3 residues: CASTKGAFLEAFF. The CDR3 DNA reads TGTGCCAGCACCAAAGGGGCCTTCCTTGAAGCTTTCTTT.

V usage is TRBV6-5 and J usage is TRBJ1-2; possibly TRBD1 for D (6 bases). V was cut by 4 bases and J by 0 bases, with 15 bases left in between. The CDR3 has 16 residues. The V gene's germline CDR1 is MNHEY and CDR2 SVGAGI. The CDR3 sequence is CASSSAGTQSNYGYTF. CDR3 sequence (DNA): TGTGCCAGCAGTTCCGCCGGGACACAATCTAACTATGGCTACACCTTC.